The next 21 T cell receptor beta chains were all read from a single sample in a study of T cells after yellow fever vaccination. Each CDR3 protein gets one entry after TCRdb re-called the 5' RACE reads with MiXCR. The table has over 100,000 distinct CDR3 sequences, 8% to 9.5% seen once. The sequenced sample was CD8+ T cells sorted from PBMCs, obtained 45 days after the yellow fever booster vaccination. The receptors stem from a man under 40 who received the YFV17D yellow fever vaccine.

In its sample, this clonotype was seen many times. The chain joins TRBV4-2 to TRBJ2-7; unclear D gene. Germline assignment: CDR1 LGHNA and CDR2 YNFKEQ. Trimming pared 4 bases from V and 0 bases from J, leaving 13 bases between. The CDR3 is 15 amino acids. This chain's CDR3 is CASSLHAKSSYEQYF. DNA of the CDR3: TGTGCCAGCAGCCTTCACGCGAAGAGCTCCTACGAGCAGTACTTC.

In this sample, this clonotype turned up many times. The rearrangement uses TRBV12-5 and TRBJ2-3; the match to TRBD2 covers 8 bases. CDR1 is LGHNT and CDR2 is FRNRAP in the germline V gene. V lost 1 base, J lost 5 bases, and 8 bases stayed unmatched. This CDR3 region has 16 residues. The CDR3 DNA is TGTGCTAGTGGTTTGGGAACACTAGCGGAGGGAGATACGCAGTATTTT. It codes for CASGLGTLAEGDTQYF. The whole variable domain, remainder taken from reference TRBV12-5 and TRBJ2-3, is DARVTQTPRHKVTEMGQEVTMRCQPILGHNTVFWYRQTMMQGLELLAYFRNRAPLDDSGMPKDRFSAEMPDATLATLKIQPSEPRDSAVYFCASGLGTLAEGDTQYFGPGTRLTVL.

In this sample, this clonotype turned up many times. The chain joins TRBV20-1 to TRBJ2-5; 8 bases agree with TRBD1. Germline V gene data show CDR1 as DFQATT and CDR2 as SNEGSKA (reference sequence). CDR3 length: 14 residues. V dropped 2 bases and J dropped 4; count of bases not matched to a gene: 6. The CDR3 spells CSARSGGFRETQYF. CDR3 DNA: TGCAGTGCTAGATCAGGGGGCTTTCGAGAGACCCAGTACTTC.

This clonotype was seen ten or more times. The gene calls are TRBV20-1 and TRBJ2-1; D is possibly TRBD1 or TRBD2 (5 bases each). V was shortened by 6 bases and J by 7 bases, with 16 bases between the two germline ends. The CDR3 contains 13 residues. Germline loops: CDR1 DFQATT, CDR2 SNEGSKA (reference sequence). CDR3 sequence reads: CSAGVGLWNEQFF. The CDR3 DNA reads as TGCAGTGCGGGGGTGGGCCTTTGGAATGAGCAGTTCTTC.

This clonotype was recorded many times. This rearrangement joins TRBV6-2 or TRBV6-3 to TRBJ1-2; 8 nucleotides line up with TRBD1. With 0 bases clipped from V and 0 bases from J, the junction kept 12 bases outside the gene matches. The CDR3 covers 19 residues. The V gene's germline CDR1 is MNHEY and CDR2 SVGEGT. The CDR3 loop is CASSYSISGQGVPNYGYTF. The CDR3 DNA sequence: TGTGCCAGCAGTTACTCGATTTCTGGACAGGGAGTTCCTAACTATGGCTACACCTTC.

This clonotype was detected many times. This rearrangement joins TRBV9 to TRBJ2-1; 7 bases agree with TRBD1. CDR3 length equals 12 residues. The junction had 7 bases not matched to a gene; V was cut back by 3 bases and J by 13 bases. CDR1 and CDR2 from the germline V gene are SGDLS and YYNGEE. The CDR3 loop reads CASSEGPGGQFF. The DNA for the CDR3 is TGTGCCAGCAGCGAGGGGCCAGGGGGACAGTTCTTC.

V is TRBV13 and J is TRBJ2-3; TRBD1 aligns across 9 bases. J was trimmed by 3 bases and V by 8 bases; bases with no gene match: 3. The CDR3 is 13 amino acids. Germline V gives CDR1 PRHDT, CDR2 FYEKMQ (reference sequence). CDR3 coding DNA: TGTGCCAGCGGGACAGGGTCGACAGATACGCAGTATTTT. This sequence encodes CASGTGSTDTQYF.

The V gene is TRBV20-1, the J gene TRBJ2-7, with TRBD2 as a possible D gene (6 bases). V was trimmed by 5 bases and J by 7 bases, leaving 18 bases between them. Germline V gene data show CDR1 as DFQATT and CDR2 as SNEGSKA (reference sequence). The CDR3 totals 13 residues. The CDR3 sequence: CSALSGGTGEQYF. DNA for the CDR3: TGCAGTGCTCTCTCGGGCGGGACGGGGGAGCAGTACTTC.

Only a few counts were recorded for this clonotype. The rearrangement links TRBV20-1 to TRBJ2-7; 7 bases are shared with TRBD1. V shed 6 bases and J 2 bases; nucleotides not matched to a gene: 4. This CDR3 has 12 amino acids. The germline CDR1 and CDR2 sequences are DFQATT and SNEGSKA (reference sequence). In DNA form, the CDR3 reads TGCAGTGCCCCCGGGACAGCCTACGAGCAGTACTTC. Its protein product is CSAPGTAYEQYF.

This clonotype occurred many times. The chain employs TRBV18 and TRBJ2-7, with TRBD2 matching 7 bases. The V segment lost 2 bases and the J segment 2 bases; nucleotides outside the gene matches: 9. CDR3 size: 16 residues. CDR1 and CDR2 (germline): KGHSH, LQKENI. CDR3 protein: CASSPTRLASPYEQYF. DNA for the CDR3: TGTGCCAGCTCACCAACGAGACTAGCATCGCCCTACGAGCAGTACTTC.

This clonotype was recorded at least ten times. The rearrangement joins TRBV7-2 to TRBJ2-7; unclear D gene. Germline V gives CDR1 SGHTA, CDR2 FQGNSA. This CDR3 contains 13 residues. The V end lost 9 bases, the J end lost 0 bases, and 12 bases lay between the germline ends. CDR3 nucleotides: TGTGCCAGTAGTGCCTCCACCTCCTACGAGCAGTACTTC. Its translation: CASSASTSYEQYF.

In its sample, this clonotype was seen many times. This chain links TRBV5-1 with TRBJ2-7; tentative D call: TRBD1 (6 bases). The CDR3 length is 14 residues. Germline V gene lookup returns CDR1 SGHRS and CDR2 YFSETQ. V was clipped by 0 bases and J by 6 bases, with 13 bases between them. This CDR3 reads CASSLVTGSGEQYF. Here the CDR3 DNA reads TGCGCCAGCAGCTTGGTAACAGGGAGCGGCGAGCAGTACTTC. Using reference TRBV5-1 and TRBJ2-7 for the parts outside the CDR3, the full variable domain is KAGVTQTPRYLIKTRGQQVTLSCSPISGHRSVSWYQQTPGQGLQFLFEYFSETQRNKGNFPGRFSGRQFSNSRSEMNVSTLELGDSALYLCASSLVTGSGEQYFGPGTRLTVT.

This clonotype was detected many times. This chain links TRBV28 with TRBJ2-1, with TRBD2 matching over 12 bases. This CDR3 spans 16 amino acids. Losses at the gene ends were 1 base for V and 8 bases for J; bases not matched to a gene: 6. Per the germline V gene, CDR1 is MDHEN and CDR2 is SYDVKM. This CDR3 reads CASSLSGLAGQYEQFF. The CDR3 region has the DNA TGTGCCAGCAGTTTATCCGGACTAGCGGGACAGTATGAGCAGTTCTTC.

This clonotype has at least ten counts. The V call is TRBV4-3, the J call TRBJ2-2; 7 positions match TRBD1. Germline trimming cut 0 bases from V and 6 bases from J; bases unmatched to any gene: 4. This CDR3 contains 15 residues. Germline V CDR1 and CDR2: LGHNA, YSLEER. The CDR3 region is CASSQEGTAPGELFF. The CDR3, as DNA: TGCGCCAGCAGCCAAGAAGGGACAGCCCCCGGGGAGCTGTTTTTT.

This clonotype was seen only a few times. The chain recombines TRBV3-1 with TRBJ2-4; tentatively, D is TRBD1 (6 bases). The CDR3 has 16 residues. Germline lookup yields CDR1 LGHDT and CDR2 YNNKEL (reference sequence). With 1 base removed from V and 8 bases from J, the gap between germline ends came to 18 bases. The CDR3 region has the DNA TGTGCCAGCAGCCAAGGGTCTAGCTTCGAGGGGGACATTCAGTACTTC. Translating gives CASSQGSSFEGDIQYF.

This clonotype was counted a few times. This chain links TRBV5-6 with TRBJ2-5; D remains ambiguous. Germline V gene sequence: CDR1 SGHDT, CDR2 YYEEEE. The CDR3 contains 13 residues. Trimming took off 0 bases at V and 5 bases at J, with 8 bases between the two ends. This chain's CDR3 is CASSLEQVETQYF. CDR3 DNA: TGTGCCAGCAGCTTGGAGCAAGTGGAGACCCAGTACTTC.

This clonotype was detected ten times or more. The V and J genes are TRBV12-3 or TRBV12-4 and TRBJ1-2; 7 positions agree with TRBD1. V was pared by 5 bases and J by 7 bases, with 10 bases of the junction left unmatched. The CDR3 totals 14 residues. The CDR3 DNA sequence: TGTGCCAGCAGTCCGACAGGGTTCGCCCGTGGCTACACCTTC. Amino acid sequence: CASSPTGFARGYTF.

This clonotype was counted once. The chain combines TRBV29-1 with TRBJ2-1, with D uncertain. The CDR3 totals 15 residues. CDR1 is SQVTM, CDR2 ANQGSEA, per germline. Trimming took off 0 bases at V and 5 bases at J, with 14 bases between the two ends. For the CDR3, the DNA is TGCAGCGTTGAAGATCCCCAGACGAGAGACAATGAGCAGTTCTTC. Protein: CSVEDPQTRDNEQFF.

This clonotype was detected ten times or more. The chain employs TRBV9 and TRBJ2-2; 9 bases agree with TRBD1. The germline CDR1 and CDR2 sequences are SGDLS and YYNGEE. The CDR3 contains 16 residues. J lost 2 bases, V lost 4 bases, and 6 bases had no gene match. The CDR3 nucleotides read TGTGCCAGCAGCTACAACAGGGGGCGCAACACCGGGGAGCTGTTTTTT. This translates into CASSYNRGRNTGELFF.

This clonotype was seen many times. The chain carries TRBV29-1 and TRBJ2-5; unclear D gene. V dropped 4 bases and J dropped 7 bases, with 19 bases sitting between them. This CDR3 is 14 amino acids long. Germline CDR1 and CDR2: SQVTM and ANQGSEA. For the CDR3, the DNA is TGCAGCGTTGTGTCCACAGACTTGGTGGGGACCCAGTACTTC. Translated, it gives CSVVSTDLVGTQYF.

This clonotype showed up just a few times. The chain couples TRBV3-1 to TRBJ2-5, with 12 bases fitting TRBD2. With 1 base clipped from V and 6 bases from J, the junction kept 12 bases outside the gene matches. There are 18 residues in the CDR3. CDR1 is LGHDT, CDR2 YNNKEL, per germline (reference sequence). The CDR3 loop is CASSQAPWTSGTGKTQYF. CDR3 DNA: TGTGCCAGCAGCCAAGCCCCCTGGACTAGCGGGACCGGGAAGACCCAGTACTTC.